This paragraph reports one T cell receptor beta chain. No antigen is known for it. There are 15 residues in the CDR3. Trimming took off 3 bases at V and 4 bases at J, with 15 bases between the two ends. CDR1 and CDR2 from the germline V gene are LNHDA and SQIVND (reference sequence). The sample belongs to a study of cytomegalovirus exposure and HLA in healthy donors. Study-wide findings and caveats: Later work associated 17,000 or so TCR beta sequences with HLA alleles at 0.05 false discovery rate.

The PCR contained 60 Vbeta and 13 Jbeta primers. Clones were read by immunoSEQ multiplex PCR, and TCRdb kept only the in-frame ones, dropping some. The data show roughly 150,000 clones, 60% to 75% seen once. Donors were nominally healthy when sampled, though unrecorded immune exposures were likely. J is TRBJ1-2 and V is TRBV19; D perhaps matches TRBD1 (5 bases). The sequenced sample consisted of PBMCs. This receptor was identified in a man aged 30 to 45 in good health and CMV-seronegative. The CDR3 DNA follows: TGTGCCAGTAGTATTATTGGGGCGCTCGGCTATGGCTACACCTTC. This gives the protein CASSIIGALGYGYTF. The full variable domain, in which reference TRBV19 and TRBJ1-2 provide the parts outside the CDR3, is DGGITQSPKYLFRKEGQNVTLSCEQNLNHDAMYWYRQDPGQGLRLIYYSQIVNDFQKGDIAEGYSVSREKKESFPLTVTSAQKNPTAFYLCASSIIGALGYGYTFGSGTRLTVV.